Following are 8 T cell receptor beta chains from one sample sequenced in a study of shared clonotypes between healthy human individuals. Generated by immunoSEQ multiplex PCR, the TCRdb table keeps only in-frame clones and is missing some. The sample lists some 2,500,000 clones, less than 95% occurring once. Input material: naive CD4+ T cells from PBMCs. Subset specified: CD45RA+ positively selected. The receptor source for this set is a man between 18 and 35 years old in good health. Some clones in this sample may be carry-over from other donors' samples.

The CDR3 bases are TGTGCCAGCAGTTTATATCCCAGTGAAGGGCACGAGCAGTACTTC. Its protein product is CASSLYPSEGHEQYF. The chain recombines TRBV27 with TRBJ2-7; D gene uncertain. Germline assignment: CDR1 MNHEY and CDR2 SMNVEV (reference sequence). CDR3 length equals 15 residues. Between the trimmed V and J ends, which lost 1 base and 5 bases, there was a span of 15 bases.

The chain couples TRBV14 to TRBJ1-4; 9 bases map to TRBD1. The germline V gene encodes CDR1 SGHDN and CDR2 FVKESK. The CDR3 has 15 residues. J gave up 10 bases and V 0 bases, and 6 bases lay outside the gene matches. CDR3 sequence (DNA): TGTGCCAGCAGCCAAGAGGGACAGGGTTTGGGAAAACTGTTTTTT. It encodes CASSQEGQGLGKLFF.

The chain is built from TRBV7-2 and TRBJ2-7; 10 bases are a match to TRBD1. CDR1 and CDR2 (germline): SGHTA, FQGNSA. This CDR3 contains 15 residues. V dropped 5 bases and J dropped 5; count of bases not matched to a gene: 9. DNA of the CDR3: TGTGCCAGCAGCCCGGACAGGGGGGCGTCCCACGAGCAGTACTTC. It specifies CASSPDRGASHEQYF.

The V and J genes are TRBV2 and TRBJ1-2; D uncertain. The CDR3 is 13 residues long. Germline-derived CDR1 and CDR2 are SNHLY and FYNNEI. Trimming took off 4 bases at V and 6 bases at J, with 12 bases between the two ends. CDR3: CASSVHSLNGYTF. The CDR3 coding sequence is TGTGCCAGCAGTGTCCACAGCTTGAATGGCTACACCTTC.

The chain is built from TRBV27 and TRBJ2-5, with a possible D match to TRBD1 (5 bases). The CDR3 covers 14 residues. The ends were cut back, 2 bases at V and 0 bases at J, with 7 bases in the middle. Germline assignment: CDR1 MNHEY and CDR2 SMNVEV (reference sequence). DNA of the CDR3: TGTGCCAGCAGTTTAGCAGGGAACCAAGAGACCCAGTACTTC. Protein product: CASSLAGNQETQYF.

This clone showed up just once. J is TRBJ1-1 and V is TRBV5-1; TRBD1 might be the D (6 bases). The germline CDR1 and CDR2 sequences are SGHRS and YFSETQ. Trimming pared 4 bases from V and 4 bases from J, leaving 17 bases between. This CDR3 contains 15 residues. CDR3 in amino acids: CASSPEGPGVTEAFF. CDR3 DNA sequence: TGCGCCAGCAGCCCCGAGGGCCCAGGGGTCACTGAAGCTTTCTTT.

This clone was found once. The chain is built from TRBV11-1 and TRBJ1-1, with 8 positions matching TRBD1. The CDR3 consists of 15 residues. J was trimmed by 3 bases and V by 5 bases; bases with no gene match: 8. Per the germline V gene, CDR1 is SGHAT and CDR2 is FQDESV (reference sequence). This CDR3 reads CASSKSAQGDTEAFF. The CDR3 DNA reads TGTGCCAGCAGCAAGAGCGCACAGGGGGACACTGAAGCTTTCTTT.

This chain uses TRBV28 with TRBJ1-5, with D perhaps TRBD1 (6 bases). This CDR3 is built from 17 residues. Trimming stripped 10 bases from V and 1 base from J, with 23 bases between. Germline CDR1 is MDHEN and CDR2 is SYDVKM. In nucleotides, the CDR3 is TGTGCCACCCTCACCCCAGGGGCCGTGGGAAGCAATCAGCCCCAGCATTTT. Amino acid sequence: CATLTPGAVGSNQPQHF.